A selection of T cell receptor beta chains follows, all from one sample in a study of regulatory T cells in long-lasting Graves disease. TCRdb fed the multiplex PCR reads into MiXCR, producing one record per CDR3 protein. The sample carries 350,000 to 500,000 distinct CDR3 sequences, about 16% recorded once. Separately, the same data were catalogued under a study of T cells in Graves' hyperthyroidism and ophthalmopathy.

Material: peripheral blood mononuclear cells (PBMCs), obtained at new diagnosis, from a patient treated with antithyroid drugs. The receptors come from a woman in her late teens or twenties with Graves disease. Both conserved end residues are part of each CDR3. The D gene is left open where the match is weak. Some rows mark clone size as missing; the rest say once, few, many or name a class of expanded clone.

clone size	V gene	D gene	J gene	CDR3 DNA	CDR3 protein
.	TRBV7-9	TRBD1	TRBJ2-7	TGTGCCAGCAGCTCTTTGACAGGGGTGGGAGAGCAGTACTTC	CASSSLTGVGEQYF
few	TRBV5-1	.	TRBJ1-1	TGCGCCAGCTCGACAGAAATTGGAACTGAAGCTTTCTTT	CASSTEIGTEAFF
many	TRBV6-1	TRBD1	TRBJ1-2	TGTGCCAGCACCCCCCGAGGGACAGGGCTTAACTATGGCTACACCTTC	CASTPRGTGLNYGYTF
few	TRBV19	.	TRBJ2-2	TGTGCCAGTAGTACAGGGCAGGGGTTCGGGGAGCTGTTTTTT	CASSTGQGFGELFF
few	TRBV12-5	TRBD2	TRBJ2-1	TGTGCTAGTGTTAGAGAGCGGGAGGGCCTAAGGAATGAGCAGTTCTTC	CASVREREGLRNEQFF
few	TRBV12-3/TRBV12-4	.	TRBJ1-1	TGTGCCAGCAGTCGACCCGAGGGGGCTTTCTTT	CASSRPEGAFF
few	TRBV18	.	TRBJ1-5	TGTGCCAGCTCACCAACACAACAGGGAGTGGGTCAGCCCCAGCATTTT	CASSPTQQGVGQPQHF
few	TRBV2	TRBD1	TRBJ1-6	TGTGCCAGCAGACCTTTGGGACAGTCCTATAATTCACCCCTCCACTTT	CASRPLGQSYNSPLHF
few	TRBV19	.	TRBJ1-4	TGTGCCAGTAGTCACCCCGTGGGCGGAAAACTGTTTTTT	CASSHPVGGKLFF
many	TRBV20-1	TRBD2	TRBJ2-3	TGCAGTTGCGCTAGCAGCGGGGGTGGAGATACGCAGTATTTT	CSCASSGGGDTQYF
few	TRBV6-2/TRBV6-3	.	TRBJ2-7	TGTGCCAGCAGCTCAACAGAGGCCTACGAGCAGTACTTC	CASSSTEAYEQYF
.	TRBV7-2	TRBD1	TRBJ1-1	TGTGCCAGCAGCTTGCAGGGGGCCCTAAGGGGATCCTTCTTT	CASSLQGALRGSFF
many	TRBV3-1	TRBD1	TRBJ1-5	TGTGCCAGCAGCCAAGGAACAGGGGACCAGCCCCAGCATTTT	CASSQGTGDQPQHF
many	TRBV28	.	TRBJ2-3	TGTGCCAGCAGTCCTTCTTACGACGCAGATACGCAGTATTTT	CASSPSYDADTQYF
few	TRBV7-9	.	TRBJ1-1	TGTGCCAGCACCAAACGCCCGGGCCGGCGGGACACTGAAGCTTTCTTT	CASTKRPGRRDTEAFF
.	TRBV5-6	.	TRBJ2-5	TGTGCCAGCAGCACTGGCGGCCAGGGGCGCGAAGAGACCCAGTACTTC	CASSTGGQGREETQYF
.	TRBV5-1	.	TRBJ2-7	TGCGCCAGCAGCCCCGGGCCGGGAGCCTACGAGCAGTACTTC	CASSPGPGAYEQYF
.	TRBV25-1	TRBD1	TRBJ1-2	TGTGCCAGCAGTAAACAGGGGGCCCCTATCTATGGCTACACCTTC	CASSKQGAPIYGYTF